The clone carrying this T cell receptor (beta chain) appeared a single time. Its matching antigen is unknown. Data came from immunoSEQ multiplex PCR; TCRdb stores just in-frame clones and leaves some out. Among around 720,000 clones listed, 55% to 85% were seen once. The data originate from a study of shared clonotypes between healthy human individuals. For the study at large: Donors consisted of a couple of women and a few men between 18 and 49. Study results and limitations: Lower generation probabilities were found for non-shared clonotypes than for those shared by all four donors. Tissue TCR repertoires likely differ from these blood-only repertoires. Sequencing of the sorted subsets was shown by rarefaction to be incomplete despite large depth.

V lost 0 bases and J lost 5, with 10 bases in between. Germline CDR1 LNHNV, CDR2 YYDKDF (reference sequence). The CDR3 runs to 15 residues. The sequence derives from a woman aged 25 to 39 in good health. The rearrangement uses TRBV15 and TRBJ2-2; no definite D call. The sequenced sample consisted of memory CD4+ T cells sorted from blood. Subset specified: CD45RA-negative fraction. The DNA of the CDR3 is TGTGCCACCAGCAGAGAAGACCCAGGTACCGGGGAGCTGTTTTTT. Protein product: CATSREDPGTGELFF.